This T cell receptor (beta chain) stems from a study of shared clonotypes between healthy human individuals. The method was immunoSEQ multiplex PCR; TCRdb's version includes in-frame clones alone and lacks a portion of them. The profile shows some 2.1 million clones, about 95% of them singletons. This CDR3 comprises 9 residues. Germline V lookup: CDR1 SQVTM, CDR2 ANQGSEA. With 8 bases removed from V and 5 bases from J, the gap between germline ends came to 6 bases. Positively selected for CCR7, the CD45RO-negative cells used as naive CD8 cells excluded terminally differentiated effector memory CD45RA+ cells.

This chain connects TRBV29-1 to TRBJ2-5, with D unclear. The clonotype comes from a man younger than 35 in good health. Source material: naive CD8+ T cells sorted from blood. The CDR3 DNA sequence: TGCAGCCAAAAGGAGACCCAGTACTTC. Translation gives CSQKETQYF.